The clone carrying this T cell receptor beta chain appeared once. What it recognizes is unknown. PCR used 60 Vbeta primers and 13 Jbeta primers. Assay used: immunoSEQ multiplex PCR; TCRdb lists only in-frame clones, some missing. The sample lists roughly 120,000 clones; more than 75% were seen once. These data are taken from a study of cytomegalovirus exposure and HLA in healthy donors. Findings of the study overall: A later analysis associated 16,951 TCR beta sequences with HLA alleles at a 0.05 false discovery rate. About 87% or about 30% of the time was how often most TCR beta V segments were productive, according to an earlier analysis.

CDR1 is SEHNR and CDR2 is FQNEAQ in the germline V gene (reference sequence). The J segment lost 2 bases and the V segment lost 5 bases, leaving 6 bases of the junction unmatched. The CDR3 runs 16 residues. V is TRBV7-9 and J is TRBJ2-3; 11 bases agree with TRBD2. This receptor was obtained from a man between 35 and 55 years old in good health and CMV-seronegative. The sequenced material came from PBMCs. The CDR3 sequence is CASSPGLAVPTDTQYF. The CDR3 region has the DNA TGTGCCAGCAGCCCGGGACTAGCGGTACCCACAGATACGCAGTATTTT. Looking up the rest from reference TRBV7-9 and TRBJ2-3 gives the full variable domain: DTGVSQNPRHKITKRGQNVTFRCDPISEHNRLYWYRQTLGQGPEFLTYFQNEAQLEKSRLLSDRFSAERPKGSFSTLEIQRTEQGDSAMYLCASSPGLAVPTDTQYFGPGTRLTVL.